What follows are 21 T cell receptor beta chains derived from one specimen sequenced in a study of HIV-infected patients and healthy controls. All unsorted peripheral T cells were captured because whole blood was used without fractionation. About 500 ng RNA was reverse transcribed with alpha and beta constant-region primers. Alpha and beta chain libraries were made separately by chain-specific third strand synthesis with multiplexing indices. Via MiXCR, TCRdb re-called the 5' RACE reads, giving one row per CDR3 protein. The sample gives around 26,000 distinct CDR3 sequences, 8.5% to 9% of which show up once; under 5% is in the top ten. Sample: blood. The origin of the receptors is an adult in good health.

In its sample, this clonotype was seen many times. V and J are TRBV9 and TRBJ2-1, with TRBD2 matching 9 bases. V was pared by 3 bases and J by 8 bases, with 9 bases of the junction left unmatched. In germline, CDR1 is SGDLS, CDR2 YYNGEE. The CDR3 spans 15 residues. CDR3 region: CASSGGTSWGDEQFF. CDR3 coding DNA: TGTGCCAGCAGCGGAGGGACTAGCTGGGGTGATGAGCAGTTCTTC. The whole variable domain, filled in from reference TRBV9 and TRBJ2-1, reads DSGVTQTPKHLITATGQRVTLRCSPRSGDLSVYWYQQSLDQGLQFLIQYYNGEERAKGNILERFSAQQFPDLHSELNLSSLELGDSALYFCASSGGTSWGDEQFFGPGTRLTVL.

This clonotype was seen repeatedly, ten times or more. The chain carries TRBV9 and TRBJ1-5; D possibly corresponds to TRBD1 (5 bases). V was clipped by 3 bases and J by 2 bases, with 9 bases between them. The CDR3 sequence is 14 residues long. CDR1 is SGDLS, CDR2 YYNGEE, per germline. CDR3 sequence: CASSAQGGNQPQHF. The CDR3 nucleotides read TGTGCCAGCAGCGCCCAGGGTGGCAATCAGCCCCAGCATTTT.

In this sample, this clonotype turned up many times. The chain uses TRBV29-1 and TRBJ1-1; TRBD1 might be the D (6 bases). V dropped 7 bases and J dropped 4 bases, with 16 bases sitting between them. Germline CDR1 reads SQVTM; CDR2 reads ANQGSEA. The CDR3 loop spans 13 amino acids. Written as DNA, the CDR3 is TGCAGCGGCCAAGTGGGGGCCGGCACTGAAGCTTTCTTT. This translates into CSGQVGAGTEAFF.

This clonotype was seen ten or more times. The chain is built from TRBV7-9 and TRBJ1-4, with D maybe TRBD1 (6 bases). Germline V gene sequence: CDR1 SEHNR, CDR2 FQNEAQ (reference sequence). There are 15 residues in the CDR3. V shed 6 bases and J shed 8 bases, with 19 bases lying between them. CDR3 sequence reads: CASSLPKGVGEKLFF. CDR3 bases: TGTGCCAGCAGTCTTCCGAAGGGGGTCGGGGAAAAACTGTTTTTT.

This clonotype appeared many times. The rearrangement joins TRBV28 to TRBJ2-1, with D unresolved. The V end was cut by 4 bases, the J end by 15 bases, with 19 bases between. This CDR3 comprises 13 residues. Germline V gives CDR1 MDHEN, CDR2 SYDVKM. CDR3 DNA: TGTGCCAGCAGTTCTAGACCTCCTAGGGTCCTGTTCTTC. Amino acids: CASSSRPPRVLFF.

This clonotype showed up many times. This sequence joins TRBV20-1 and TRBJ2-2; D perhaps matches TRBD2 (5 bases). The germline V gene encodes CDR1 DFQATT and CDR2 SNEGSKA (reference sequence). Trimming stripped 2 bases from V and 4 bases from J, with 11 bases between. The CDR3 length is 14 residues. The CDR3 DNA reads as TGCAGTGCTAGACAGAGAGGAGGCACCGGGGAGCTGTTTTTT. Translation: CSARQRGGTGELFF.

This clonotype was seen at least ten times. The CDR3 region has the DNA TGTGCCAGCAGTCCGACAGGGGACACTGAAGCTTTCTTT. Protein: CASSPTGDTEAFF. The J gene is TRBJ1-1, the V gene TRBV12-3 or TRBV12-4; 8 positions match TRBD1. The CDR3 covers 13 residues. V shed 5 bases, J shed 3 bases, and the junction held 2 bases outside the gene matches.

This rearrangement joins TRBV12-3 or TRBV12-4 to TRBJ2-7, with D perhaps matching TRBD1 or TRBD2 (5 bases each). CDR3 length: 13 residues. Trimming removed 2 bases at V and 2 bases at J, with 7 bases between. CDR3 protein: CASSLQGAYEQYF. The DNA of the CDR3 is TGTGCCAGCAGTTTACAGGGAGCCTACGAGCAGTACTTC.

This clonotype has a count of ten or more. The chain uses TRBV10-1 and TRBJ2-3; D might be TRBD1 or TRBD2, each matching 5 bases. The ends were cut back, 8 bases at V and 6 bases at J, with 9 bases in the middle. CDR3 size: 11 residues. The germline gives CDR1 WNHNN, CDR2 SYGVQD (reference sequence). The CDR3 DNA reads TGCGCCAGCGGGGGTGCCGATACGCAGTATTTT. Encoded protein: CASGGADTQYF.

This clonotype was observed a handful of times. The chain uses TRBV12-3 or TRBV12-4 and TRBJ2-1; 7 bases align to TRBD2. CDR3 length equals 15 residues. The J segment lost 7 bases and the V segment lost 6 bases, leaving 12 bases of the junction unmatched. The DNA for the CDR3 is TGTGCCAGCAGCAATAAAGCGGGGTTCGGGAATGAGCAGTTCTTC. This encodes CASSNKAGFGNEQFF.

The table lists this clonotype with many counts. The chain is built from TRBV6-6 and TRBJ2-5, with D perhaps being TRBD1 or TRBD2 (5 bases each). The CDR3 is 17 residues long. Germline V CDR1 and CDR2: MNHNY, SVGAGI (reference sequence). V dropped 8 bases and J dropped 4 bases, with 26 bases sitting between them. CDR3 in DNA: TGTGCCAGCGGAGGTAAAACGGGACCTCCGGGCCCAGAGACCCAGTACTTC. Encoded protein: CASGGKTGPPGPETQYF.

This clonotype has a handful of counts. The chain employs TRBV7-6 and TRBJ1-5, with 10 bases identical to TRBD1. Germline V gives CDR1 SGHVS, CDR2 FNYEAQ. The V segment lost 4 bases and the J segment 7 bases; nucleotides outside the gene matches: 13. The CDR3 covers 17 residues. The CDR3 here is CASSSARDRGTIQPQHF. In DNA form, the CDR3 reads TGTGCCAGCAGCTCCGCTCGGGACAGGGGTACGATCCAGCCCCAGCATTTT.

There are many counts of this clonotype. The genes are TRBV3-1 and TRBJ2-1; 8 bases are shared with TRBD2. J gave up 3 bases and V 0 bases, and 7 bases lay outside the gene matches. The CDR3 spans 17 residues. The V gene's germline CDR1 is LGHDT and CDR2 YNNKEL (reference sequence). CDR3 nucleotide sequence: TGTGCCAGCAGCCAAGAAGTTGCGGGGGGAGGCTACAATGAGCAGTTCTTC. Encoded protein: CASSQEVAGGGYNEQFF.

This clonotype has at least ten counts. The genes are TRBV27 and TRBJ1-4, with D unresolved. V lost 6 bases to trimming and J lost 2 bases, with 7 bases between them. The germline V gene has CDR1 MNHEY and CDR2 SMNVEV (reference sequence). The CDR3 is made up of 13 amino acids. CDR3 bases: TGTGCCAGCAGACAGAATACTAATGAAAAACTGTTTTTT. This gives the protein CASRQNTNEKLFF.

There are many counts of this clonotype. The genes are TRBV7-9 and TRBJ2-1; no reliable D call. The length of the CDR3 is 15 residues. Trimming left V 5 bases short and J 6 bases short, with 17 bases between. CDR1 is SEHNR and CDR2 is FQNEAQ in the germline V gene (reference sequence). CDR3 sequence reads: CASSTWKLETNEQFF. The CDR3 DNA is TGTGCCAGCAGCACGTGGAAATTAGAAACCAATGAGCAGTTCTTC.

This clonotype came up many times. The chain uses TRBV5-1 and TRBJ1-6; D perhaps matches TRBD1 (5 bases). The germline CDR1 and CDR2 sequences are SGHRS and YFSETQ. This CDR3 is built from 15 residues. Trimming cost V 4 bases and J 10 bases, with 18 bases left between them. The CDR3 protein is CASSHHRDSGSPLHF. The DNA for the CDR3 is TGCGCCAGCAGCCACCACCGGGACTCCGGGTCACCCCTCCACTTT.

This chain connects TRBV12-3 or TRBV12-4 to TRBJ1-2, with D possibly matching TRBD1 (6 bases). Trimming removed 4 bases at V and 8 bases at J, with 23 bases between. The CDR3 runs to 16 residues. The DNA of the CDR3 is TGTGCCAGCAGTTCGTCTACTGGGACACCTGAGGGGGGCTACACCTTC. Its translation: CASSSSTGTPEGGYTF.

There are many counts of this clonotype. The rearrangement joins TRBV12-3 or TRBV12-4 to TRBJ2-1, with D uncertain. V lost 1 base to trimming and J lost 16 bases, with 14 bases between them. This CDR3 contains 12 residues. In nucleotides, the CDR3 is TGTGCCAGCAGTTTAGAGCCTTTGGGCTTATTCTTC. Protein product: CASSLEPLGLFF.

V is TRBV9 and J is TRBJ2-2, with a tentative D call TRBD2 (6 bases). V was clipped by 4 bases and J by 0 bases, with 19 bases between them. CDR1 SGDLS and CDR2 YYNGEE come from the germline V gene. The CDR3 is made up of 18 amino acids. In DNA, the CDR3 is TGTGCCAGCAGCCCGCTATGGGGGGAACGACCGAACACCGGGGAGCTGTTTTTT. This gives the protein CASSPLWGERPNTGELFF.

This clonotype came up many times. The rearrangement uses TRBV20-1 and TRBJ2-2; 12 bases fit TRBD2. V trimming: 5 bases; J trimming: 5 bases; junction bases outside the gene matches: 9. The CDR3 contains 16 residues. The germline V gene encodes CDR1 DFQATT and CDR2 SNEGSKA (reference sequence). The CDR3 reads CSASLAGGPGTGELFF. Here the CDR3 DNA reads TGCAGTGCTTCCCTAGCGGGGGGGCCGGGGACCGGGGAGCTGTTTTTT.

At least ten counts were recorded for this clonotype. The V call is TRBV20-1, the J call TRBJ1-6; 7 bases line up with TRBD1. With 2 bases clipped from V and 15 bases from J, the junction kept 7 bases outside the gene matches. The V gene's germline CDR1 is DFQATT and CDR2 SNEGSKA (reference sequence). CDR3 size: 12 residues. In nucleotides, the CDR3 is TGCAGTGCTAGACTCGGACAGGACGGCCTCCACTTT. As protein: CSARLGQDGLHF.